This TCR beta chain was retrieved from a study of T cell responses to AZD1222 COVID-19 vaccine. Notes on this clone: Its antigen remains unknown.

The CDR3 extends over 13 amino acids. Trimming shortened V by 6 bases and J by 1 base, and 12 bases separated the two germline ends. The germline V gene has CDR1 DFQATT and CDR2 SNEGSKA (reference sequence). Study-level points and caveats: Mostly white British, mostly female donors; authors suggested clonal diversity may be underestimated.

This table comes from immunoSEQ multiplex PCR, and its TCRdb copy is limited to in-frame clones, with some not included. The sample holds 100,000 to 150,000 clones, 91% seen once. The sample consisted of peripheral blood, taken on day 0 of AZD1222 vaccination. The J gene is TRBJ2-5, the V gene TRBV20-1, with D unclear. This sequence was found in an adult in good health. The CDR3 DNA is TGCAGTGCCAGTGGACCGTCCCAAGAGACCCAGTACTTC. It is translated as CSASGPSQETQYF.